The 9 T cell receptor beta chains reported below all come from one sample, sequenced in a study of cytomegalovirus exposure and HLA in healthy donors. Vbeta (60) and Jbeta (13) primers were used in the PCR. TCRdb's table, derived via immunoSEQ multiplex PCR, lists solely in-frame clones and lacks some. The sample includes under 70,000 clones. The sequencing input was PBMCs. The receptors stem from a man between 50 and 59 years old in good health and CMV-seropositive.

The V gene is TRBV29-1, the J gene TRBJ2-5; 9 bases match TRBD1. CDR1 and CDR2 (germline): SQVTM, ANQGSEA. This CDR3 contains 15 residues. V lost 7 bases, J lost 7 bases, and 16 bases stayed unmatched. This chain's CDR3 is CSAPAGTGSLVTQYF. CDR3 bases: TGCAGCGCCCCGGCCGGGACAGGGTCCTTAGTGACCCAGTACTTC.

The J gene is TRBJ1-5, the V gene TRBV28, with D maybe TRBD1 (6 bases). Germline lookup yields CDR1 MDHEN and CDR2 SYDVKM. V was cut by 5 bases and J by 7 bases, with 15 bases left in between. The CDR3 length is 14 residues. CDR3 in DNA: TGTGCCAGCAGTCCACAGGGTCGAAGACAGCCCCAGCATTTT. Its translation is CASSPQGRRQPQHF. The complete variable domain, with remaining parts taken from reference TRBV28 and TRBJ1-5, reads DVKVTQSSRYLVKRTGEKVFLECVQDMDHENMFWYRQDPGLGLRLIYFSYDVKMKEKGDIPEGYSVSREKKERFSLILESASTNQTSMYLCASSPQGRRQPQHFGDGTRLSIL.

Comment on this clone: The same CDR3 also results from other DNA sequences found in this sample. This chain uses TRBV4-1 with TRBJ1-2, with D unresolved. Trimming took 5 bases from V and 0 from J, leaving 7 bases between them. The germline CDR1 and CDR2 sequences are MGHRA and YSYEKL. The CDR3 extends over 13 amino acids. CDR3 bases: TGCGCCAGCAGCTCCACAGCTAACTATGGCTACACCTTC. Translating it yields CASSSTANYGYTF.

V and J are TRBV6-1 and TRBJ2-7; 10 nucleotides agree with TRBD1. CDR1 and CDR2 (germline): MNHNS, SASEGT. CDR3 length: 12 residues. J was trimmed by 5 bases and V by 6 bases; bases with no gene match: 1. CDR3 in amino acids: CASRTGGDEQYF. The DNA of the CDR3 is TGTGCCAGCAGGACAGGGGGCGACGAGCAGTACTTC.

The chain carries TRBV6-6 and TRBJ1-6; no firm D call. With 4 bases removed from V and 14 bases from J, the gap between germline ends came to 12 bases. The CDR3 is 12 amino acids. CDR1 is MNHNY and CDR2 is SVGAGI in the germline V gene (reference sequence). The CDR3 bases are TGTGCCAGCAGTTTGGGCCTCCTGTCCCTCCACTTT. Amino acid sequence: CASSLGLLSLHF.

The V and J genes are TRBV6-5 and TRBJ2-1; TRBD1 agrees at 8 bases. CDR3 size: 12 residues. From germline, CDR1 is MNHEY and CDR2 SVGAGI. V shed 5 bases and J 12 bases; nucleotides not matched to a gene: 6. For the CDR3, the DNA is TGTGCCAGCAGTCGGACAGGGTCTCCGCAGTTCTTC. It yields the protein CASSRTGSPQFF.

CDR3 in DNA: TGTGCCAGCAGTGAATACGGGGAGTTTGAAGCTTTCTTT. The encoded protein is CASSEYGEFEAFF. This rearrangement joins TRBV25-1 to TRBJ1-1, with D unresolved. The V gene lost 0 bases and the J gene lost 7 bases, with 9 bases spanning the gap. This CDR3 contains 13 residues. Germline V gives CDR1 MGHDK, CDR2 SYGVNS.

The chain has TRBV7-9 and TRBJ2-3; no firm D call. Germline CDR1 is SEHNR and CDR2 is FQNEAQ (reference sequence). Trimming removed 3 bases from V and 2 bases from J, with 9 bases in between. The CDR3 totals 14 residues. The CDR3 protein is CASSFLGDTDTQYF. The CDR3 coding sequence is TGTGCCAGCAGCTTTCTGGGCGACACAGATACGCAGTATTTT.

The rearrangement uses TRBV18 and TRBJ2-7; 10 bases line up with TRBD1. The CDR3 has 14 amino acids. The junction had 5 bases not matched to a gene; V was cut back by 4 bases and J by 5 bases. Germline V gives CDR1 KGHSH, CDR2 LQKENI. The CDR3 region has the DNA TGTGCCAGCTCACAGGGGACAGGGGTCAACGAGCAGTACTTC. This gives the protein CASSQGTGVNEQYF.